Following are 22 T cell receptor beta chains from one sample sequenced in a study of neurological immune-mediated disorders. Via MiXCR, TCRdb re-called the 5' RACE reads, giving one row per CDR3 protein. The sample consists of under 30,000 distinct CDR3 sequences, roughly 13% of them appearing once. The sample consisted of PBMCs. These receptors all stem from a woman aged 40 to 49 with HTLV-1-associated myelopathy (HAM/TSP).

This clonotype was recorded many times. The rearrangement joins TRBV5-1 to TRBJ2-3, with 12 nucleotides matching TRBD2. Germline V gene data show CDR1 as SGHRS and CDR2 as YFSETQ. The CDR3 sequence is 18 residues long. The V segment lost 0 bases and the J segment 0 bases; nucleotides outside the gene matches: 5. CDR3 nucleotides: TGCGCCAGCAGCTTGGCGGCTAGCGGGGGGGCCAGCACAGATACGCAGTATTTT. The encoded protein is CASSLAASGGASTDTQYF.

By proportion, this clonotype is hyperexpanded. The rearrangement links TRBV24-1 to TRBJ2-5; D is perhaps TRBD1 (5 bases). The CDR3 is 14 amino acids. V was pared by 6 bases and J by 1 base, with 11 bases between. The germline gives CDR1 KGHDR, CDR2 SFDVKD. The CDR3 coding sequence is TGTGCCACCAGTCCTGGCCAGGGCCAAGAGACCCAGTACTTC. The encoded protein is CATSPGQGQETQYF.

This clonotype ranks as medium-sized (0.01 to 0.1%). The chain employs TRBV5-1 and TRBJ1-1, with D possibly TRBD1 on 5 matching bases. Trimming removed 4 bases at V and 4 bases at J, with 17 bases between. Germline lookup yields CDR1 SGHRS and CDR2 YFSETQ. This CDR3 region has 15 residues. CDR3 amino acids: CASSRDSWEGTEAFF. Written as DNA, the CDR3 is TGCGCCAGCAGCCGGGACTCGTGGGAGGGCACTGAAGCTTTCTTT.

Within the sample, this clonotype is medium-sized. The chain is built from TRBV7-6 and TRBJ1-3; maybe TRBD1 (5 bases). The germline CDR1 and CDR2 sequences are SGHVS and FNYEAQ. This CDR3 spans 16 amino acids. Trimming left V 4 bases short and J 1 base short, with 14 bases between. This chain's CDR3 is CASSSGPGFSGNTIYF. The CDR3 DNA reads TGTGCCAGCAGCTCGGGTCCAGGGTTTTCTGGAAACACCATATATTTT.

Ten or more counts support this clonotype. This chain uses TRBV12-3 or TRBV12-4 with TRBJ1-1, with D possibly being TRBD1 (6 bases). With 3 bases removed from V and 3 bases from J, the gap between germline ends came to 23 bases. The CDR3 extends over 18 amino acids. The CDR3 region is CASSFRTEPGAADTEAFF. For the CDR3, the DNA is TGTGCCAGCAGTTTCAGGACAGAACCTGGTGCGGCGGACACTGAAGCTTTCTTT.

This clonotype came up many times. CDR3 residues: CASSYSSSYEQYV. In DNA form, the CDR3 reads TGTGCCAGCAGTTATTCAAGCTCCTACGAGCAGTACGTC. The rearrangement links TRBV6-6 to TRBJ2-7, with D unresolved. CDR3 size: 13 residues. Germline V gene sequence: CDR1 MNHNY, CDR2 SVGAGI (reference sequence). Trimming took off 3 bases at V and 0 bases at J, with 6 bases between the two ends.

This clonotype was found many times. This CDR3 reads CSAVTDLGQPQHF. The DNA of the CDR3 is TGCAGCGCCGTAACAGATTTGGGGCAGCCCCAGCATTTT. This chain links TRBV29-1 with TRBJ1-5; D is unresolved. Germline lookup yields CDR1 SQVTM and CDR2 ANQGSEA. This CDR3 has 13 amino acids. V lost 7 bases and J 7 bases, leaving 17 bases between the germline ends.

This clonotype was counted at least ten times. Mismatch with germline at one junction end may stem from a read error. This chain connects TRBV15 to TRBJ2-1; tentative D call: TRBD2 (6 bases). This CDR3 comprises 16 residues. CDR1 and CDR2 (germline): LNHNV, YYDKDF (reference sequence). The CDR3 coding sequence is TGTGCCACCGGGAAGGGAGGTAGTATATCCTACAATGAGCGGTTCTTC. Translation gives CATGKGGSISYNERFF.

Ten or more counts support this clonotype. CDR3 sequence (DNA): TGTGCCAGCAGTGTGCGGGACACTCGTAATGAGCAGTTCTTC. The encoded protein is CASSVRDTRNEQFF. This sequence joins TRBV2 and TRBJ2-1; D is possibly TRBD1 or TRBD2 (6 bases each). Germline CDR1 SNHLY, CDR2 FYNNEI. Trimming pared 4 bases from V and 7 bases from J, leaving 14 bases between. The CDR3 consists of 14 residues.

This clonotype was observed many times. The rearrangement joins TRBV7-2 to TRBJ1-6; D remains unclear. The CDR3 covers 15 residues. The ends were cut back, 3 bases at V and 8 bases at J, with 14 bases in the middle. Germline V gene data show CDR1 as SGHTA and CDR2 as FQGNSA. This CDR3 is CASSFSGTYYSPLHF. In DNA form, the CDR3 reads TGTGCCAGCAGCTTTTCCGGAACATATTATTCACCCCTCCACTTT.

This clonotype was detected ten times or more. The chain couples TRBV5-1 to TRBJ1-2; D not certain. The length of the CDR3 is 13 residues. The V end was cut by 4 bases, the J end by 8 bases, with 15 bases between. Per germline, CDR1 SGHRS and CDR2 YFSETQ. For the CDR3, the DNA is TGCGCCAGCAGCCCTTTTGGCCCCGGGGGCTACACCTTC. Translating gives CASSPFGPGGYTF. Looking up the rest from reference TRBV5-1 and TRBJ1-2 gives the full variable domain: KAGVTQTPRYLIKTRGQQVTLSCSPISGHRSVSWYQQTPGQGLQFLFEYFSETQRNKGNFPGRFSGRQFSNSRSEMNVSTLELGDSALYLCASSPFGPGGYTFGSGTRLTVV.

This clonotype ranks as medium-sized. This rearrangement joins TRBV20-1 to TRBJ2-5; possibly TRBD1 for D (5 bases). Trimming took 0 bases from V and 2 from J, leaving 10 bases between them. CDR3 length equals 14 residues. Germline CDR1 is DFQATT and CDR2 is SNEGSKA (reference sequence). This CDR3 is CSARDLDRQETQYF. The CDR3, as DNA: TGCAGTGCTAGAGATCTTGACAGACAAGAGACCCAGTACTTC.

This clonotype was seen at least ten times. V gene TRBV4-2 combines with J gene TRBJ2-2, with TRBD2 matching 7 bases. CDR3 size: 15 residues. The germline V gene encodes CDR1 LGHNA and CDR2 YNFKEQ. Trimming at V came to 4 bases and at J to 5 bases, leaving 7 bases not matched to a gene. The CDR3 DNA sequence: TGTGCCAGCAGCCCGGCGGGGGTGGTTACCGGGGAGCTGTTTTTT. Translating it yields CASSPAGVVTGELFF.

This clonotype was observed many times. The V call is TRBV20-1, the J call TRBJ2-1; perhaps TRBD1 as D (6 bases). Looked up from germline, CDR1 is DFQATT and CDR2 is SNEGSKA (reference sequence). The CDR3 covers 16 residues. The V gene lost 0 bases and the J gene lost 5 bases, with 17 bases spanning the gap. The CDR3, as DNA: TGCAGTGCTAGAGATAGGGCAACAGGGATAAACAATGAGCAGTTCTTC. It translates to CSARDRATGINNEQFF.

This clonotype showed up many times. The rearrangement uses TRBV7-9 and TRBJ1-2; 8 nucleotides align to TRBD1. The CDR3 length is 14 residues. Germline CDR1 SEHNR, CDR2 FQNEAQ (reference sequence). Trimming at V came to 5 bases and at J to 8 bases, leaving 10 bases not matched to a gene. CDR3 DNA: TGTGCCAGCAGCCCAGGGGGCCCAGTGTGGGGCTACACCTTC. Protein: CASSPGGPVWGYTF.

This clonotype was observed many times. The V gene is TRBV20-1, the J gene TRBJ2-1; D gene uncertain. Germline V gene lookup returns CDR1 DFQATT and CDR2 SNEGSKA (reference sequence). V lost 5 bases and J lost 8, with 13 bases in between. The CDR3 covers 12 residues. The CDR3 DNA follows: TGCAGTGCTGGGATTGTTTCTTATGAGCAGTTCTTC. Translating it yields CSAGIVSYEQFF.

This clonotype showed up many times. The V gene is TRBV7-3, the J gene TRBJ1-1; TRBD1 is a possible D gene (6 bases). Germline V gene data show CDR1 as SGHTA and CDR2 as FQGTGA. The germline V and J ends were trimmed by 2 bases and 6 bases, with 10 bases remaining between them. The CDR3 has 13 residues. CDR3 in DNA: TGTGCCAGCAGCTTACAGGGGATCGCTGAAGCTTTCTTT. Translating it yields CASSLQGIAEAFF.

This clonotype was seen only a few times. The J gene is TRBJ1-6, the V gene TRBV7-7, with unresolved D. V shed 5 bases and J shed 6 bases, with 8 bases lying between them. The CDR3 is 13 amino acids. Germline loops: CDR1 SSHAT, CDR2 FNYEAQ (reference sequence). The CDR3 nucleotides are TGTGCCAGCAGCCTCAACTTTAATTCACCCCTCCACTTT. Protein: CASSLNFNSPLHF.

This clonotype was detected a few times. The V gene is TRBV5-1, the J gene TRBJ1-5; D remains unclear. The germline gives CDR1 SGHRS, CDR2 YFSETQ. The CDR3 length is 15 residues. V was cut by 0 bases and J by 2 bases, with 9 bases left in between. For the CDR3, the DNA is TGCGCCAGCAGCTTGGAAGGGATTGGCAATCAGCCCCAGCATTTT. This encodes CASSLEGIGNQPQHF.

This clonotype was recorded at least ten times. The chain has TRBV2 and TRBJ2-7; weak D call: TRBD1 (6 bases). Germline CDR1 is SNHLY and CDR2 is FYNNEI. CDR3 length: 13 amino acids. V lost 3 bases and J lost 9, with 15 bases in between. The CDR3 DNA reads TGTGCCAGCAGTGAGTTGGCAGGGGAAACGCAGTACTTC. It specifies CASSELAGETQYF. Looking up the rest from reference TRBV2 and TRBJ2-7 gives the full variable domain: EPEVTQTPSHQVTQMGQEVILRCVPISNHLYFYWYRQILGQKVEFLVSFYNNEISEKSEIFDDQFSVERPDGSNFTLKIRSTKLEDSAMYFCASSELAGETQYFGPGTRLTVT.

This clonotype occurred many times. This chain uses TRBV12-3 or TRBV12-4 with TRBJ2-1; no firm D call. This CDR3 is 11 amino acids long. Trimming removed 4 bases at V and 8 bases at J, with 6 bases between. In DNA form, the CDR3 reads TGTGCCAGCAGTTATATTGATGAGCAGTTCTTC. This sequence encodes CASSYIDEQFF.

In its sample, this clonotype was seen many times. This sequence joins TRBV9 and TRBJ2-5; 10 bases agree with TRBD1. CDR1 and CDR2 (germline): SGDLS, YYNGEE. The CDR3 sequence is 15 residues long. V shed 2 bases and J 5 bases; nucleotides not matched to a gene: 6. The CDR3 nucleotides are TGTGCCAGCAGCGTTTGGGACAGGGGTACTGAGACCCAGTACTTC. Amino acids: CASSVWDRGTETQYF.